A selection of T cell receptor beta chains follows, all from one sample in a study of blood T cell repertoires in COVID-19. The protocol was immunoSEQ multiplex PCR, while the TCRdb copy is restricted to in-frame clones and leaves out a portion. The table lists about 330,000 clones, roughly 85% of them singletons, with around 7.8% in the top ten. Material: peripheral blood. The receptor source for this set is a human donor in a cohort sampled during active COVID-19. Both conserved end residues are part of each CDR3. Fields, in order: clone size, J gene, D gene, V gene, CDR3 DNA, CDR3 protein. A D gene is named only where the DNA matches it firmly. Clone sizes are given selectively: once, few, many, or a class where the clone is expanded.

once	TRBJ2-7	TRBD1	TRBV13	TGTGCCAGCAGCTTAGTTGTGGGACAGAGCTCCTACGAGCAGTACTTC	CASSLVVGQSSYEQYF
-	TRBJ1-5	-	TRBV2	TGTGCCAGCGAAATGGGGGGTGATCAGCCCCAGCATTTT	CASEMGGDQPQHF
-	TRBJ1-4	-	TRBV5-6	TGTGCCAGCAGCTTGGTCGGGGAGGAAAAACTGTTTTTT	CASSLVGEEKLFF
-	TRBJ2-2	-	TRBV3-1/TRBV3-2	TGTGCCAGCAGCCACAGGGACGGGGGTCCCGGGGAGCTGTTTTTT	CASSHRDGGPGELFF
-	TRBJ1-1	-	TRBV5-1	TGCGCCAGCAGCTTGGGCCCGACAGGCGTGAACACTGAAGCTTTCTTT	CASSLGPTGVNTEAFF
-	TRBJ2-7	TRBD1	TRBV30	TGTGCCTGGAGTAAGGGGACAGGGAGCTCCTACGAGCAGTACTTC	CAWSKGTGSSYEQYF
-	TRBJ1-2	-	TRBV13	TGTGCCAGCAGGCAACAGGGCACGTATGGCTACACCTTC	CASRQQGTYGYTF
-	TRBJ2-1	TRBD1	TRBV24-1	TGTGCCACCAGTGATCCAGACAGGGGGAAATCAAGCTCCTACAATGAGCAGTTCTTC	CATSDPDRGKSSSYNEQFF
-	TRBJ1-1	-	TRBV5-8	TGTGCCAGCAGCTTGGGACAACGAAGACCAATGAACACTGAAGCTTTCTTT	CASSLGQRRPMNTEAFF
-	TRBJ1-1	TRBD1	TRBV2	TGTGCCAGCATGAAGACAGGGGGCGGGTACACTGAAGCTTTCTTT	CASMKTGGGYTEAFF
-	TRBJ2-7	TRBD1	TRBV5-1	TGCGCCAGCAGGGACGGGACAGGGCTAATCACGAGCTCCTACGAGCAGTACTTC	CASRDGTGLITSSYEQYF
-	TRBJ1-1	-	TRBV5-1	TGCGCCAGCAGCTTTGCGGGATCGGTAGAAGCTTTCTTT	CASSFAGSVEAFF
few	TRBJ1-5	-	TRBV30	TGTGCCTGGAGTCGGTATAGCAATCAGCCCCAGCATTTT	CAWSRYSNQPQHF
-	TRBJ2-1	TRBD2	TRBV20-1	TGCAGTGCTAGTTACGGGGGGGGATACAATGAGCAGTTCTTC	CSASYGGGYNEQFF
-	TRBJ1-4	TRBD1	TRBV14	TGTGCCAGCAGCCAAGATAAGGGGGCGAATGAAAAACTGTTTTTT	CASSQDKGANEKLFF
-	TRBJ1-3	-	TRBV30	TGTGCCTGGAAGAAGCTACTCCCCTCTGGAAACACCATATATTTT	CAWKKLLPSGNTIYF
-	TRBJ2-7	-	TRBV3-1/TRBV3-2	TGTGCCAGCAGCCATAGTGTGGGGGGCTCCTACGAGCAGTACTTC	CASSHSVGGSYEQYF
-	TRBJ2-7	TRBD1	TRBV18	TGTGCCAGCTCACCACAGGGACAGGGACCCTACGAGCAGTACTTC	CASSPQGQGPYEQYF
-	TRBJ1-2	-	TRBV29-1	TGCAGCGTTGGAGACACCCGGAACTATGGCTACACCTTC	CSVGDTRNYGYTF
-	TRBJ1-1	-	TRBV29-1	TGCAGCGCCCTGTGGGGCGGCACTGAAGCTTTCTTT	CSALWGGTEAFF
-	TRBJ2-7	TRBD2	TRBV10-2	TGCGCCAGCAGAGAGACTAGCGGGGGGTCCTACGAGCAGTACTTC	CASRETSGGSYEQYF
few	TRBJ2-1	-	TRBV4-2	TGTGCCAGCAGCCGAGGTAATGAGCAGTTCTTC	CASSRGNEQFF
-	TRBJ2-1	-	TRBV24-1	TGTGCCACCAGTGATGCGGGACCCAATGAGCAGTTCTTC	CATSDAGPNEQFF